A selection of T cell receptor beta chains follows, all from one sample in a study of regulatory T cells in long-lasting Graves disease. TCRdb re-called the multiplex PCR reads through MiXCR, storing one row per CDR3 protein. The table records 360,000 or so distinct CDR3 sequences, about 16% of them present only once. Separately, the same data were catalogued under a study of T cells in Graves' hyperthyroidism and ophthalmopathy.

This material consisted of peripheral blood mononuclear cells (PBMCs), taken at new diagnosis, from a patient treated with antithyroid drugs. Source of these receptors: a woman in her late teens or twenties with Graves disease. Both conserved end residues are part of each CDR3.

CDR3aa: CASSSGQGDYEQYF
v_gene: TRBV5-1
len: 14
j_gene: TRBJ2-7

CDR3aa: CASRPSGVGEKLFF
v_gene: TRBV12-3/TRBV12-4
len: 14
j_gene: TRBJ1-4

CDR3aa: CASHGGYGGYTF
v_gene: TRBV2
len: 12
j_gene: TRBJ1-2

CDR3aa: CASGRQGRTNEKLFF
v_gene: TRBV6-1
len: 15
j_gene: TRBJ1-4

CDR3aa: CASSYRQAYEQYF
v_gene: TRBV6-5
len: 13
j_gene: TRBJ2-7

CDR3aa: CASSGDRPTGELFF
v_gene: TRBV2
len: 14
j_gene: TRBJ2-2

CDR3aa: CASSQDRATEAFF
v_gene: TRBV3-1
len: 13
j_gene: TRBJ1-1

CDR3aa: CASSSSYPGSFETQYF
v_gene: TRBV7-9
len: 16
j_gene: TRBJ2-5

CDR3aa: CASSEKLAATEAFF
v_gene: TRBV18
len: 14
j_gene: TRBJ1-1

CDR3aa: CASSFSPGLAGILQETQYF
v_gene: TRBV28
len: 19
j_gene: TRBJ2-5

CDR3aa: CASSLNSGPKPNEQFF
v_gene: TRBV7-3
len: 16
j_gene: TRBJ2-1

CDR3aa: CASSQFGSNTEAFF
v_gene: TRBV3-1
len: 14
j_gene: TRBJ1-1

CDR3aa: CASLELGQGATEAFF
v_gene: TRBV28
len: 15
j_gene: TRBJ1-1

CDR3aa: CASKSELANTQYF
v_gene: TRBV6-1
len: 13
j_gene: TRBJ2-3

CDR3aa: CASSASGREQYF
v_gene: TRBV5-1
len: 12
j_gene: TRBJ2-7

CDR3aa: CASRDRVDTEAFF
v_gene: TRBV6-2/TRBV6-3
len: 13
j_gene: TRBJ1-1

CDR3aa: CASSYTPVSYNEQFF
v_gene: TRBV6-2/TRBV6-3
len: 15
j_gene: TRBJ2-1

CDR3aa: CASSSPLGPIGTVYNTGELFF
v_gene: TRBV7-9
len: 21
j_gene: TRBJ2-2

CDR3aa: CSASSTGGRKKLFF
v_gene: TRBV20-1
len: 14
j_gene: TRBJ1-4

CDR3aa: CASSPLTGLNTEAFF
v_gene: TRBV5-5
len: 15
j_gene: TRBJ1-1

CDR3aa: CASSFLPNRLAGPSTDTQYF
v_gene: TRBV28
len: 20
j_gene: TRBJ2-3

CDR3aa: CASSPGRLAGDSYEQYF
v_gene: TRBV7-8
len: 17
j_gene: TRBJ2-7

CDR3aa: CSVEAGVKTEAFF
v_gene: TRBV29-1
len: 13
j_gene: TRBJ1-1

CDR3aa: CASEGRPNEKLFF
v_gene: TRBV6-1
len: 13
j_gene: TRBJ1-4

CDR3aa: CASSRTGGVPNEQFF
v_gene: TRBV12-3/TRBV12-4
len: 15
j_gene: TRBJ2-1

CDR3aa: CASKQPGSYEQYF
v_gene: TRBV28
len: 13
j_gene: TRBJ2-7

CDR3aa: CASSMRVLYEQYF
v_gene: TRBV19
len: 13
j_gene: TRBJ2-7

CDR3aa: CASSMGVNTGELFF
v_gene: TRBV19
len: 14
j_gene: TRBJ2-2

CDR3aa: CASSYSRLVWTDTQYF
v_gene: TRBV7-2
len: 16
j_gene: TRBJ2-3

CDR3aa: CASSGPQGQVINEQFF
v_gene: TRBV13
len: 16
j_gene: TRBJ2-1

CDR3aa: CASSLYGGNTGELFF
v_gene: TRBV12-3/TRBV12-4
len: 15
j_gene: TRBJ2-2

CDR3aa: CASRKGPYGYTF
v_gene: TRBV2
len: 12
j_gene: TRBJ1-2

CDR3aa: CSARALAGVGSYEQYF
v_gene: TRBV20-1
len: 16
j_gene: TRBJ2-7

CDR3aa: CASTPGLAGGPASYNEQFF
v_gene: TRBV6-1
len: 19
j_gene: TRBJ2-1

CDR3aa: CASRWTGDYNEQFF
v_gene: TRBV5-5
len: 14
j_gene: TRBJ2-1

CDR3aa: CSVNSGANTGELFF
v_gene: TRBV29-1
len: 14
j_gene: TRBJ2-2

CDR3aa: CSVTRLAGSGDTQYF
v_gene: TRBV29-1
len: 15
j_gene: TRBJ2-3

CDR3aa: CASSLDHGFPYEQYF
v_gene: TRBV11-2
len: 15
j_gene: TRBJ2-7

CDR3aa: CASSSTGTSYEQYF
v_gene: TRBV27
len: 14
j_gene: TRBJ2-7

CDR3aa: CASSQGDYEQYF
v_gene: TRBV18
len: 12
j_gene: TRBJ2-7

CDR3aa: CASSRTVNYSYNEQFF
v_gene: TRBV11-2
len: 16
j_gene: TRBJ2-1

CDR3aa: CASSPSMGRDEQFF
v_gene: TRBV7-7
len: 14
j_gene: TRBJ2-1

CDR3aa: CASSVAANTVAFF
v_gene: TRBV9
len: 13
j_gene: TRBJ1-1

CDR3aa: CASSLTGSMGTEAFF
v_gene: TRBV11-3
len: 15
j_gene: TRBJ1-1

CDR3aa: CAWSGGSPYGYTF
v_gene: TRBV30
len: 13
j_gene: TRBJ1-2

CDR3aa: CASSVVPGDTGELFF
v_gene: TRBV9
len: 15
j_gene: TRBJ2-2

CDR3aa: CASSQVGQAGETQYF
v_gene: TRBV3-1
len: 15
j_gene: TRBJ2-5

CDR3aa: CASSYRQGKGTGELFF
v_gene: TRBV6-2/TRBV6-3
len: 16
j_gene: TRBJ2-2

CDR3aa: CASSQTSGEGYEQYF
v_gene: TRBV3-1
len: 15
j_gene: TRBJ2-7

CDR3aa: CASSLTGGQVNEQFF
v_gene: TRBV7-2
len: 15
j_gene: TRBJ2-1